What follows describes a single T cell receptor beta chain. Its specific antigen is unknown. The input lacks base qualities; no much larger clone sits a single base away. Healthy controls were 35 or so blood donors whose buffy coats came from the Finnish Red Cross blood service. All TCR-sequenced material derived from peripheral blood: patient blood samples and healthy donor buffy coats. Peripheral blood mononuclear cells were isolated by Ficoll-Hypaque gradient centrifugation. CD4+ cells were purified magnetically from the buffy coats of healthy controls. Genomic DNA was extracted with the Gentra Puregene Cell and Tissue kit and quantified on a Qubit 2.0 fluorometer. The immunoSEQ assay at survey resolution was used to sequence TCRbeta rearrangements from genomic DNA. Processing in the source paper ran as follows. In the TCR sequencing data, the lowest productive clonotype frequency that could be detected was 2.59 x 10-5. Analyses included only productive TCRbeta rearrangements, meaning complete and in-frame sequences. Simpson clonality, calculated in the immunoSEQ Analyzer version 3.0, was used as the measure of sample clonality. Clones were grouped by frequency into very rare, small, medium, large (1-20%) or hyperexpanded (>20%) categories. Generation probabilities were estimated with OLGA 1.2.3, V-gene circos plots were made with VDJtools, specificities were looked up in VDJdb, and CDR3 motifs were identified with GLIPH. Imported from immuneACCESS, the table was reduced by TCRdb to in-frame sequences with V and J called. These copies leave out some clones; in studies compared against another copy, an unresolved V gene accounts for under half, and the cause of the remainder is not known. Clone size and V and J calls were adopted from that table, with D and trimming inferred from the DNA. The sample table shows over 30,000 clones, and about 80% are seen once. Roughly 6.9% of the sample goes to the ten largest clones.

The sample is drawn from a study of STAT5B mutations in CD4+ large granular lymphocyte leukemia (dated by TCRdb to about 2022). A note on the overall study: Among the healthy controls, the CDR3 'QG' motif was associated with a particular HLA allele. The study compared the TCRbeta repertoires of patients with CD4+ T-cell large granular lymphocyte leukemia against those of healthy blood donors. Flow cytometry on FACSCanto II or FACSVerse showed that the purified fractions were more than 95% pure among lymphocytes. The paper's findings and limits, for the study overall: Greater clonality appeared to be present in CD4-sorted patient repertoires than in healthy CD4+ repertoires, and the difference was retained after the putative leukemic clones were removed. TRBV06-family usage was enriched among the top patient clones (8/27) compared with healthy controls (2/35). The data were not HLA-matched, and the higher clonality in CD4+ T-LGLL than in CD8+ T-LGLL could be due to the relatively small sample size. Main leukemic clonotypes were private to each patient, although under 30% appeared at low frequency in other patients' non-leukemic repertoires.

The germline V gene (reference sequence) yields MNHEY for CDR1 and SMNVEV for CDR2. V ends up 4 bases short and J 1 base short, with an unmatched junction base count of 7. The CDR3, from cysteine to phenylalanine, totals 16 residues. Only the CDR3 DNA stays, 48 bases, in frame from base 1. Recombination connected TRBV27 to TRBJ1-5; 7 bases in the junction line up with TRBD1. The clonotype originates from a human donor in good health. The sample was CD4+ T cells from blood buffy coats. The CDR3 here reads CASSSTGRSSNQPQHF. The DNA sequence is TGTGCCAGCAGTTCGACAGGGAGATCGAGCAATCAGCCCCAGCATTTT.